Listed below are T cell receptor beta chains from one sample, sequenced in a study of T cells in Graves' hyperthyroidism and ophthalmopathy. TCRdb reanalysed the multiplex PCR reads using MiXCR and keeps one entry per CDR3 protein. The repertoire holds hundreds of thousands of distinct CDR3 sequences, with around 38% as singletons. Material for sequencing was blood. These receptors were obtained from a man aged 18 to 30 with Graves' hyperthyroidism. CDR3s include the opening cysteine and the closing phenylalanine or tryptophan. Fields, in order: CDR3 length, V gene, J gene, D gene, clone size, CDR3 DNA, CDR3 protein. D genes are given only for firm matches. Size is omitted from some rows. Given values are once, few, many or a class for expanded clones.

15,TRBV5-1,TRBJ1-1,TRBD1,NA,TGCGCCAGCAGCTTGGACCAGGGGGCGGGCACTGAAGCTTTCTTT,CASSLDQGAGTEAFF
14,TRBV20-1,TRBJ2-7,NA,NA,TGCAGTGCTAGAGGGGTGGCTACATATGACGAGCAGTACTTC,CSARGVATYDEQYF
14,TRBV7-9,TRBJ1-1,NA,many,TGTGCCAGCAGCTTAGGCTCGAGTGCCGCTGAAGCTTTCTTT,CASSLGSSAAEAFF
11,TRBV7-2,TRBJ1-1,NA,many,TGTGCCAGCAGCCGAGACAGTGAAGCTTTCTTT,CASSRDSEAFF
14,TRBV19,TRBJ1-1,TRBD1,many,TGTGCCAGTACCTCGGGACAGGGTTTCACTGAAGCTTTCTTT,CASTSGQGFTEAFF
16,TRBV13,TRBJ2-2,TRBD2,NA,TGTGCCAGCAGCTTCGCCGAGCGGGAGAACACCGGGGAGCTGTTTTTT,CASSFAERENTGELFF
15,TRBV6-1,TRBJ1-5,NA,few,TGTGCCAGCAGTGAACGGGGCTCGATCAATCAGCCCCAGCATTTT,CASSERGSINQPQHF
14,TRBV10-3,TRBJ1-5,TRBD1,NA,TGTGCCATCAGTGAGTCCGACAGGGAACAGCCCCAGCATTTT,CAISESDREQPQHF
14,TRBV15,TRBJ1-1,NA,few,TGTGCCACCAGCAAAAGGCTGGGAAACACTGAAGCTTTCTTT,CATSKRLGNTEAFF
15,TRBV20-1,TRBJ2-7,TRBD2,few,TGCAGTGCTAGAGAAACCGGACTAGCTTCTCCCGAGCAGTACTTC,CSARETGLASPEQYF
14,TRBV9,TRBJ1-1,NA,many,TGTGCCAGCAGCGTAGGTCAATGGAACACTGAAGCTTTCTTT,CASSVGQWNTEAFF
15,TRBV7-3,TRBJ2-7,NA,few,TGTGCCAGCAGTGAAGCGTTGGCCAGCTCCTACGAGCAGTACTTC,CASSEALASSYEQYF
16,TRBV19,TRBJ1-6,NA,NA,TGTGCCAGCAGCTTATGGAGTAGGGGCGTTCTTTCACCCTTCCACTTT,CASSLWSRGVLSPFHF
12,TRBV29-1,TRBJ2-6,NA,NA,TGCAGCGTTGAAGTTGGGGGGCCGGCTGAAGCTTTC,CSVEVGGPAEAF
15,TRBV7-9,TRBJ1-2,TRBD1,NA,TGTGCCAGCAGCGCCGATAACAGGGGAATCTATGGCTACACCTTC,CASSADNRGIYGYTF
13,TRBV20-1,TRBJ2-1,NA,NA,TGCAGTGCTAGGCGACCGGCCTACAATGAGCAGTTCTTC,CSARRPAYNEQFF
12,TRBV2,TRBJ2-7,TRBD2,many,TGTGCCAGCAGCACACAGCGGGGCGAGCAGTACTTC,CASSTQRGEQYF